This TCR beta chain is from a study of T cell responses to AZD1222 COVID-19 vaccine. Study overall: It was second doses at about 4 or about 12 weeks that were pooled. Whole-study results and caveats: The number of AZD1222 recipients seropositive at baseline was only six. The sample set comprised mostly white British donors with more females, and clonal diversity was possibly underestimated. Spike-specific TCR breadth and depth went up after people got two AZD1222 doses.

CDR1 is SNHLY and CDR2 is FYNNEI in the germline V gene. The CDR3 runs to 13 residues. V lost 6 bases, J lost 12 bases, and 12 bases stayed unmatched. TCRdb keeps only in-frame clones here, not all; method: immunoSEQ multiplex PCR. Of 70,000 to 90,000 clones listed, roughly 82% are singletons. Note on this clone: Its antigen is unknown.

The source material was peripheral blood, sampled on day 0 of AZD1222 vaccination. The V gene is TRBV2, the J gene TRBJ1-2; 8 nucleotides line up with TRBD1. This receptor was identified in an adult in good health. This chain's CDR3 is CASRPAADRGDTF. Here the CDR3 DNA reads TGTGCCAGCAGGCCTGCTGCCGACAGGGGCGACACCTTC.